The clone carrying this T cell receptor (beta chain) was seen only a few times. With 6 bases clipped from V and 4 bases from J, the junction kept 8 bases outside the gene matches. The germline CDR1 and CDR2 sequences are MNHEY and SMNVEV (reference sequence). This CDR3 is built from 15 residues. This specimen comes from a study of control samples from healthy donors and cancer patients. The table came from immunoSEQ multiplex PCR; TCRdb's copy has only in-frame clones and leaves some out. The table includes around 140,000 clones, around 92% detected once. Sequencing used blood. V usage is TRBV27 and J usage is TRBJ2-7; 11 positions agree with TRBD1. This sequence originates from a woman aged 50 to 60 in good health. In DNA, the CDR3 is TGTGCCAGCAGCCTAATGGGGACAGGGGGTTACGAGCAGTACTTC. Translation: CASSLMGTGGYEQYF.